This T cell receptor (beta chain) was identified in a study of cytomegalovirus exposure and HLA in healthy donors. This CDR3 spans 20 amino acids. With 9 bases clipped from V and 2 bases from J, the junction kept 24 bases outside the gene matches. Germline V CDR1 and CDR2: SGHRS, YFSETQ. A multiplex PCR was run with 60 Vbeta primers and 13 Jbeta primers. TCRdb's copy holds only in-frame clones and misses some; the assay was immunoSEQ multiplex PCR. The sample consists of about 120,000 clones, 65% to 80% of them appearing once. The TCR originated in a man aged 35-49 years in good health and CMV-seropositive. The sequenced material came from PBMCs. J is TRBJ1-5 and V is TRBV5-1; 9 bases align to TRBD1. CDR3 residues: CANAPRTGASPQGCNQPQHF. The CDR3 bases are TGCGCCAACGCCCCCAGGACAGGGGCCTCCCCCCAGGGTTGCAATCAGCCCCAGCATTTT.